This T cell receptor beta chain was found in a study of CD8+CD57+ T cells in acquired aplastic anemia. CDR1 is SGDLS and CDR2 is YYNGEE in the germline V gene. The CDR3 totals 13 residues. In patients chosen for sequencing, flow cytometry had shown CD8+CD57+ cell expansion. TCR beta VDJ and CDR3 profiles were obtained from a genomic DNA template. TCRdb re-analysed the reads in MiXCR, keeping a single row per CDR3 protein. The table lists approximately 250,000 distinct CDR3 sequences, roughly 82% of them singletons. About this clonotype: The junction does not match germline at one end; this may be a read error.

The chain carries TRBV9 and TRBJ2-1; D tentatively reads TRBD1 or TRBD2 (6 bases each). This sequence was found in a human donor with aplastic anemia. The sequencing input was sorted CD4+, CD8+, or CD8+CD57+ T cells (not recorded which) from PBMCs. CDR3 sequence (DNA): TGTGCCAGCAGCGGTGGGGGGCTATATGCGCAGTTTTTC. It is translated as CASSGGGLYAQFF.